These 30 T cell receptor beta chains share one sample of origin, sequenced in a study of blood T cell repertoires in COVID-19. TCRdb keeps only in-frame clones here, not all; method: immunoSEQ multiplex PCR. The sample has roughly 320,000 clones; nearly 90% are singletons. Sequenced sample: peripheral blood. These receptors came from a woman aged 25-40 years with COVID-19, enrolled during active disease.

This clone was seen once. The chain recombines TRBV27 with TRBJ2-7, with D unclear. The V and J ends lost 5 bases and 0 bases respectively, with 5 bases between them. The V gene's germline CDR1 is MNHEY and CDR2 SMNVEV (reference sequence). The CDR3 length is 12 residues. CDR3 amino acids: CASSTYSYEQYV. Written as DNA, the CDR3 is TGTGCCAGCAGTACCTACTCCTACGAGCAGTACGTC.

This chain joins TRBV7-8 and TRBJ2-3; 10 nucleotides agree with TRBD2. After removal of 2 bases from V and 4 bases from J, the junction contained 3 bases not matched to a gene. This CDR3 has 15 amino acids. Germline values: CDR1 SGHVS, CDR2 FQNEAQ. The CDR3 protein is CASSLTGTSADTQYF. DNA of the CDR3: TGTGCCAGCAGCTTAACCGGGACTAGCGCAGATACGCAGTATTTT. Full variable domain (rest looked up from reference TRBV7-8 and TRBJ2-3): GAGVSQSPRYKVAKRGQDVALRCDPISGHVSLFWYQQALGQGPEFLTYFQNEAQLDKSGLPSDRFFAERPEGSVSTLKIQRTQQEDSAVYLCASSLTGTSADTQYFGPGTRLTVL.

The chain links TRBV7-9 to TRBJ2-5; a possible D gene is TRBD2 (6 bases). The CDR3 runs to 14 residues. With 2 bases removed from V and 1 base from J, the gap between germline ends came to 8 bases. CDR1 and CDR2 (germline): SEHNR, FQNEAQ (reference sequence). CDR3 bases: TGTGCCAGCAGCTTACGGCGGGGCCAAGAGACCCAGTACTTC. Protein product: CASSLRRGQETQYF. The full variable domain, completed using reference TRBV7-9 and TRBJ2-5, is DTGVSQNPRHKITKRGQNVTFRCDPISEHNRLYWYRQTLGQGPEFLTYFQNEAQLEKSRLLSDRFSAERPKGSFSTLEIQRTEQGDSAMYLCASSLRRGQETQYFGPGTRLLVL.

The table lists this clone with a few counts. CDR3 sequence (DNA): TGTGCCAGTAGTGGGGCCGGGACAGGGGATGGCTACACCTTC. Translating it yields CASSGAGTGDGYTF. The chain has TRBV19 and TRBJ1-2; 10 positions agree with TRBD1. The CDR3 covers 14 residues. Per germline, CDR1 LNHDA and CDR2 SQIVND (reference sequence). V gave up 5 bases and J gave up 6 bases; unmatched junction bases: 6.

This clone was recorded only once. V gene TRBV2 combines with J gene TRBJ1-1, with a tentative D call TRBD1 (6 bases). The V end lost 6 bases, the J end lost 2 bases, and 10 bases lay between the germline ends. Germline V gives CDR1 SNHLY, CDR2 FYNNEI. This CDR3 comprises 13 residues. As DNA, the CDR3 is TGTGCCAGCAGACGGACAGAAAACACTGAAGCTTTCTTT. Its protein is CASRRTENTEAFF. Full variable domain (rest looked up from reference TRBV2 and TRBJ1-1): EPEVTQTPSHQVTQMGQEVILRCVPISNHLYFYWYRQILGQKVEFLVSFYNNEISEKSEIFDDQFSVERPDGSNFTLKIRSTKLEDSAMYFCASRRTENTEAFFGQGTRLTVV.

This sequence joins TRBV12-3 or TRBV12-4 and TRBJ1-5; D remains unclear. The V end lost 6 bases, the J end lost 5 bases, and 11 bases lay between the germline ends. This CDR3 has 13 residues. The DNA for the CDR3 is TGTGCCAGCAGCCGCGCAACCGATCAGCCCCAGCATTTT. Residues: CASSRATDQPQHF.

V gene TRBV18 combines with J gene TRBJ1-1, with D uncertain. This CDR3 comprises 15 residues. Trimming took off 2 bases at V and 1 base at J, with 11 bases between the two ends. CDR1 and CDR2 (germline): KGHSH, LQKENI. CDR3 protein: CASSPIPSPNTEAFF. The CDR3 coding sequence is TGTGCCAGCTCACCAATTCCTTCCCCGAACACTGAAGCTTTCTTT.

The V and J genes are TRBV4-1 and TRBJ2-7; D unclear. V lost 1 base and J lost 2, with 18 bases in between. Germline lookup yields CDR1 MGHRA and CDR2 YSYEKL. This CDR3 is built from 17 residues. DNA for the CDR3: TGCGCCAGCAGCCAAGCTTTTGGGCAACCAAGTACCTACGAGCAGTACTTC. Translating gives CASSQAFGQPSTYEQYF.

The CDR3 sequence: CATSRFRGYTF. CDR3 nucleotides: TGTGCCACCTCCCGGTTTCGGGGCTACACCTTC. This sequence joins TRBV12-3 or TRBV12-4 and TRBJ1-2; D remains unclear. The germline V and J ends were trimmed by 10 bases and 8 bases, with 14 bases remaining between them. This CDR3 is 11 amino acids long.

The chain couples TRBV28 to TRBJ1-2; D is undetermined. CDR3 size: 15 residues. From germline, CDR1 is MDHEN and CDR2 SYDVKM. Trimming removed 4 bases from V and 4 bases from J, with 16 bases in between. CDR3 in amino acids: CASSSPRGPPYGYTF. The CDR3 DNA sequence: TGTGCCAGCAGTTCCCCCCGGGGTCCTCCCTATGGCTACACCTTC.

The chain is built from TRBV6-5 and TRBJ2-5, with 7 nucleotides matching TRBD2. Germline V gene lookup returns CDR1 MNHEY and CDR2 SVGAGI. V dropped 4 bases and J dropped 5; count of bases not matched to a gene: 10. The CDR3 extends over 15 amino acids. Here the CDR3 DNA reads TGTGCCAGCAGTTCGGTGGGTAGAGCGGGGGAGACCCAGTACTTC. Amino acids: CASSSVGRAGETQYF.

V is TRBV3-1 (or the pseudogene TRBV3-2) and J is TRBJ2-7; D gene uncertain. Germline CDR1 is LGHDT and CDR2 is YNNKEL (reference sequence). This CDR3 spans 14 amino acids. The V gene lost 4 bases and the J gene lost 6 bases, with 16 bases spanning the gap. The CDR3 sequence is CASSPSANGPEQYV. CDR3 DNA sequence: TGTGCCAGCAGCCCATCAGCAAATGGGCCCGAGCAGTACGTC.

This clone was recorded once. The chain has TRBV27 and TRBJ1-5; 8 bases are a match to TRBD1. The CDR3 is 18 amino acids. Germline lookup yields CDR1 MNHEY and CDR2 SMNVEV (reference sequence). Germline trimming cut 5 bases from V and 6 bases from J; bases unmatched to any gene: 18. In DNA, the CDR3 is TGTGCCAGCAGTCCAGCGAACCTCGGACAGGGTAAGCCTCAGCCCCAGCATTTT. This encodes CASSPANLGQGKPQPQHF.

The chain joins TRBV9 to TRBJ1-1; TRBD1 might be the D (5 bases). The CDR3 is 14 residues long. Trimming took 3 bases from V and 6 from J, leaving 15 bases between them. CDR1 and CDR2 from the germline V gene are SGDLS and YYNGEE. Written as DNA, the CDR3 is TGTGCCAGCAGCGCCCTCGTCGGGGGGGCTGAAGCTTTCTTT. Protein sequence: CASSALVGGAEAFF.

The rearrangement links TRBV6-5 to TRBJ1-6; 7 bases line up with TRBD1. Trimming cost V 6 bases and J 5 bases; bases outside gene matches: 7. This CDR3 is built from 15 residues. Germline CDR1 reads MNHEY; CDR2 reads SVGAGI. CDR3 residues: CASRRQGVNNSPLHF. The CDR3 bases are TGTGCCAGCAGACGACAGGGAGTAAATAATTCACCCCTCCACTTT.

This clone appeared a single time. J is TRBJ1-1 and V is TRBV5-8, with D possibly matching TRBD1 (5 bases). Germline CDR1 and CDR2: SGHTS and YDEGEE. V lost 0 bases to trimming and J lost 4 bases, with 19 bases between them. The CDR3 length is 17 residues. CDR3 region: CASSLAAGWGESTEAFF. The CDR3 bases are TGTGCCAGCAGCTTGGCCGCGGGTTGGGGGGAGAGCACTGAAGCTTTCTTT. Drawing the rest from reference TRBV5-8 and TRBJ1-1, the complete variable domain is EAGVTQSPTHLIKTRGQQATLRCSPISGHTSVYWYQQALGLGLQFLLWYDEGEERNRGNFPPRFSGRQFPNYSSELNVNALELEDSALYLCASSLAAGWGESTEAFFGQGTRLTVV.

V usage is TRBV2 and J usage is TRBJ1-1; D perhaps matches TRBD1 (6 bases). The germline gives CDR1 SNHLY, CDR2 FYNNEI. The CDR3 is made up of 14 amino acids. V lost 6 bases and J 4 bases, leaving 15 bases between the germline ends. The CDR3 is CASSYLEGGTEAFF. Written as DNA, the CDR3 is TGTGCCAGCAGCTACCTGGAAGGGGGCACTGAAGCTTTCTTT.

The chain links TRBV4-1 to TRBJ1-6; D remains unclear. V lost 4 bases to trimming and J lost 8 bases, with 15 bases between them. The germline V gene encodes CDR1 MGHRA and CDR2 YSYEKL. This CDR3 contains 15 residues. CDR3 region: CASSRGGNGDSPLHF. CDR3 in DNA: TGCGCCAGCAGCCGAGGAGGAAACGGGGATTCACCCCTCCACTTT.

This CDR3 is CASSRDSLAGTEAFF. In nucleotides, the CDR3 is TGTGCCAGCAGTCGGGACAGCTTAGCGGGAACTGAAGCTTTCTTT. The chain employs TRBV27 and TRBJ1-1; 7 bases align to TRBD1. Trimming at V came to 5 bases and at J to 5 bases, leaving 11 bases not matched to a gene. There are 15 residues in the CDR3. Germline CDR1 is MNHEY and CDR2 is SMNVEV (reference sequence).

The rearrangement joins TRBV28 to TRBJ1-2; 7 bases are shared with TRBD1. Germline V lookup: CDR1 MDHEN, CDR2 SYDVKM. Trimming took 2 bases from V and 7 from J; bases not matched to a gene: 4. This CDR3 is 13 amino acids long. The CDR3 bases are TGTGCCAGCAGTTTAAGGGGGCTCGCTGGCTACACCTTC. Residues: CASSLRGLAGYTF.

The chain joins TRBV19 to TRBJ2-1; a weak D match, TRBD1 (6 bases). The V end was cut by 8 bases, the J end by 2 bases, with 10 bases between. The CDR3 sequence is 13 residues long. Germline-derived CDR1 and CDR2 are LNHDA and SQIVND (reference sequence). CDR3 coding DNA: TGTGCCAGTCGCAGGGGCACCTACAATGAGCAGTTCTTC. Encoded protein: CASRRGTYNEQFF.

This clone was found many times. The chain joins TRBV5-6 to TRBJ2-7, with 12 bases lining up with TRBD2. This CDR3 has 18 residues. CDR1 is SGHDT and CDR2 is YYEEEE in the germline V gene. V lost 1 base and J lost 0; bases outside the gene matches: 8. This CDR3 is CASSLRLAGVQSSYEQYF. For the CDR3, the DNA is TGTGCCAGCAGCTTGCGACTAGCGGGGGTTCAAAGCTCCTACGAGCAGTACTTC.

This chain links TRBV5-6 with TRBJ1-3, with unresolved D. Per the germline V gene, CDR1 is SGHDT and CDR2 is YYEEEE. CDR3 length: 13 residues. V gave up 0 bases and J gave up 2 bases, with 3 bases separating them. The CDR3 region is CASSLGPGNTIYF. The CDR3 bases are TGTGCCAGCAGCTTGGGGCCTGGAAACACCATATATTTT.

This chain uses TRBV19 with TRBJ1-5; TRBD1 agrees at 8 bases. V was pared by 9 bases and J by 6 bases, with 7 bases of the junction left unmatched. The CDR3 runs to 13 residues. Germline V gene data show CDR1 as LNHDA and CDR2 as SQIVND (reference sequence). The DNA of the CDR3 is TGTGCCAGCGGACAGGGTCTGGGTCAGCCCCAGCATTTT. Translation: CASGQGLGQPQHF.

This clone was seen only once. The gene calls are TRBV9 and TRBJ1-3; D is possibly TRBD1 (6 bases). The V and J ends lost 0 bases and 2 bases respectively, with 12 bases between them. In germline, CDR1 is SGDLS, CDR2 YYNGEE. The CDR3 is 16 residues long. In DNA form, the CDR3 reads TGTGCCAGCAGCGTAGGGACAGTGCAAACTGGAAACACCATATATTTT. Translated, it gives CASSVGTVQTGNTIYF.

This chain connects TRBV6-5 to TRBJ2-3; TRBD1 matches 7 bases. The V gene's germline CDR1 is MNHEY and CDR2 SVGAGI. This CDR3 spans 15 amino acids. V lost 2 bases and J lost 4; bases outside the gene matches: 6. CDR3 nucleotide sequence: TGTGCCAGCAGTTACGCACAGGGGTGGCCAGATACGCAGTATTTT. Protein sequence: CASSYAQGWPDTQYF.

CDR3 nucleotide sequence: TGTGCCAGCAGCCACCGACTAGCGGGGGGACGATTCTTC. Translation: CASSHRLAGGRFF. The chain combines TRBV3-1 (or the pseudogene TRBV3-2) with TRBJ2-1; TRBD2 matches 13 bases. Germline V gives CDR1 LGHDT, CDR2 YNNKEL (reference sequence). This CDR3 has 13 residues. With 3 bases clipped from V and 16 bases from J, the junction kept 6 bases outside the gene matches.

J is TRBJ2-3 and V is TRBV9, with TRBD2 matching 10 bases. The CDR3 totals 16 residues. V lost 4 bases and J lost 4; bases outside the gene matches: 9. Germline lookup yields CDR1 SGDLS and CDR2 YYNGEE. DNA for the CDR3: TGTGCCAGCAGCCCGATAGCGGGGGGTAGGGCAGATACGCAGTATTTT. Translated, it gives CASSPIAGGRADTQYF.

This chain connects TRBV28 to TRBJ1-1; tentatively, D is TRBD1 (5 bases). This CDR3 has 13 amino acids. Per the germline V gene, CDR1 is MDHEN and CDR2 is SYDVKM. With 6 bases removed from V and 3 bases from J, the gap between germline ends came to 11 bases. The CDR3 spells CASRPQGYTEAFF. CDR3 sequence (DNA): TGTGCCAGCAGACCCCAGGGTTACACTGAAGCTTTCTTT.

The rearrangement links TRBV28 to TRBJ1-1; a possible D gene is TRBD1 (6 bases). Germline loops: CDR1 MDHEN, CDR2 SYDVKM. This CDR3 is built from 14 residues. Trimming shortened V by 3 bases and J by 11 bases, and 19 bases separated the two germline ends. In nucleotides, the CDR3 is TGTGCCAGCAGTTTCCTCCGAACGACAGGAGAGGCTTTCTTT. Its protein is CASSFLRTTGEAFF.